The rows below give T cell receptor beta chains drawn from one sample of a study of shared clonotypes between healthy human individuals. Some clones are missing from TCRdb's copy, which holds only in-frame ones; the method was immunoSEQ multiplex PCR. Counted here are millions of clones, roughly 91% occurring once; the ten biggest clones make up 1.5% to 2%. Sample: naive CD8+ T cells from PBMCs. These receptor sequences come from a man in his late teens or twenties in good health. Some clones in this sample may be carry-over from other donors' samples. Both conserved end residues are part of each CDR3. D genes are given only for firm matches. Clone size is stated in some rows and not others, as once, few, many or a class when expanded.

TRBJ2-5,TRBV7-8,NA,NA,TGTGCCAGCAACCGACTCCCGGGAATTTCTATTGGCGAGACCCAGTACTTC,CASNRLPGISIGETQYF
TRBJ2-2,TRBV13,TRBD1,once,TGTGCCAGCAATGACAGGGCCAACACCGGGGAGCTGTTTTTT,CASNDRANTGELFF
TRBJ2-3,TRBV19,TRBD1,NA,TGTGCCAGTAGTGCAGACCCCGGGACAGGGCAGACAGATACGCAGTATTTT,CASSADPGTGQTDTQYF
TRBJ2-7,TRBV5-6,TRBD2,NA,TGTGCCAGCAGCTTGTCGGCGGGAGACAAATACGAGCAGTACTTC,CASSLSAGDKYEQYF
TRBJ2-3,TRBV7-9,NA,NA,TGTGCCAGCAGCTTAGCGGGGGCCAAAGATACGCAGTATTTT,CASSLAGAKDTQYF
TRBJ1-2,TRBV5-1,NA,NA,TGCGCCAGCAGCTTGGCGCGGGTGGATGGCTACACCTTC,CASSLARVDGYTF
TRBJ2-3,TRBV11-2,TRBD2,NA,TGTGCCAGCAGCTCCCACCCTAGCGGGAGCTTCACAGATACGCAGTATTTT,CASSSHPSGSFTDTQYF
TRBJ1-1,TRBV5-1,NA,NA,TGCGCCAGCAGCCCGGGGACGGTTAACACTGAAGCTTTCTTT,CASSPGTVNTEAFF
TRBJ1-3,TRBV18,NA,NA,TGTGCCAGCTCACCACCGGCGACCGCTTCTGGAAACACCATATATTTT,CASSPPATASGNTIYF
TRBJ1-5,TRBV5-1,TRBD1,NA,TGCGCCAGCAGCTTGGGACAGGGATCGGAGAATCAGCCCCAGCATTTT,CASSLGQGSENQPQHF
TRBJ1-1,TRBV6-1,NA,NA,TGTGCCAGCAGTGACGGCAGGTACACTGAAGCTTTCTTT,CASSDGRYTEAFF
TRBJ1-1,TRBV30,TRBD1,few,TGTGCCTGGAGTGTAACAGGGGACACTGAAGCTTTCTTT,CAWSVTGDTEAFF
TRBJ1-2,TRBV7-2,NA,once,TGTGCCAGCAGCTTAATCTCGGGGGGCCCGGGCTATGGCTACACCTTC,CASSLISGGPGYGYTF
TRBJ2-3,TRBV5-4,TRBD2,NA,TGTGCCAGCAGCGGGGGGGAGCTAGCGGGTATCACAGATACGCAGTATTTT,CASSGGELAGITDTQYF
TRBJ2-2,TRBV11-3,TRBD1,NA,TGTGCCAGCAGCGCACGGACAGGTGGAAATACCGGGGAGCTGTTTTTT,CASSARTGGNTGELFF
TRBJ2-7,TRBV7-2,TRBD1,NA,TGTGCCAGCAGCCCTCCCGACAGGGCTTTCACCTACGAGCAGTACTTC,CASSPPDRAFTYEQYF
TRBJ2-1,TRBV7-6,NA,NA,TGTGCCAGCAGCTTAGGCGCAACTTACAATGAGCAGTTCTTC,CASSLGATYNEQFF
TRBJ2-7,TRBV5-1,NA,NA,TGCGCCAGCAGCTTGGAGGGACATCCCTACGAGCAGTACTTC,CASSLEGHPYEQYF
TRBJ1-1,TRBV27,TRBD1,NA,TGTGCCAGCAGTCCCAGACAGGGTAGAGACACTGAAGCTTTCTTT,CASSPRQGRDTEAFF
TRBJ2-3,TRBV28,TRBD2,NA,TGTGCCAGCACTAAGGTAAAGGGACTAGCGGGAGTCTCTACGCAGTATTTT,CASTKVKGLAGVSTQYF
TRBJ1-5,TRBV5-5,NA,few,TGTGCCAGCAGCCCGGGGTTAACCGGGCAGCCCCAGCATTTT,CASSPGLTGQPQHF
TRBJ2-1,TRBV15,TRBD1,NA,TGTGCCACCAGCAGAGACCGGACAGGGGGATTTTTCTACAATGAGCAGTTCTTC,CATSRDRTGGFFYNEQFF
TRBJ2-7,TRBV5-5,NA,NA,TGTGCCAGCAGCTTGTTCGGGTCACAGGAGCAGTACTTC,CASSLFGSQEQYF
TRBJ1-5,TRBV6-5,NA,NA,TGTGCCAGCAGTTACTCGGGTTCTAGCAATCAGCCCCAGCATTTT,CASSYSGSSNQPQHF
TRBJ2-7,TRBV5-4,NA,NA,TGTGCCAGCAGCTTAGGTAGGGAGATCTCCTACGAGCAGTACTTC,CASSLGREISYEQYF
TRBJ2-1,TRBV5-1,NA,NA,TGCGCCAGCAGCTTGGGGCAGGGTACCTACAATGAGCAGTTCTTC,CASSLGQGTYNEQFF
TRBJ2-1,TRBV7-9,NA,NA,TGTGCCAGCAGCGTGACAGCAGCCTACAATGAGCAGTTCTTC,CASSVTAAYNEQFF
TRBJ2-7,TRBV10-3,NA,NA,TGTGCCATCAGTGACGACAGCCCCTACGAGCAGTACTTC,CAISDDSPYEQYF
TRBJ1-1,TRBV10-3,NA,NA,TGTGCCACCGGCGGGGGGACTGAAGCTTTCTTT,CATGGGTEAFF
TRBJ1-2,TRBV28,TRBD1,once,TGTGCCAGCAGTGTAGGACAGGGGAACTATGGCTACACCTTC,CASSVGQGNYGYTF
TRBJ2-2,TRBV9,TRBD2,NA,TGTGCCAGCAGCGGATCTAGCGGGCAGAACACCGGGGAGCTGTTTTTT,CASSGSSGQNTGELFF
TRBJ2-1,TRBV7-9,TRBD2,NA,TGTGCCAGCAGCTTAGATCAGCTAGCGGGAGGTGAAGGCAATGAGCAGTTCTTC,CASSLDQLAGGEGNEQFF
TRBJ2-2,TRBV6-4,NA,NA,TGTGCCAGCCGACAATCGGGGTTACGGAGGGAGCTGTTTTTT,CASRQSGLRRELFF
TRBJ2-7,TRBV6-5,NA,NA,TGTGCCAGCAGTTTGTATAGGGACTACGAGCAGTACTTC,CASSLYRDYEQYF
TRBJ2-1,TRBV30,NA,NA,TGTGCCTGGAGTGAGCAGCTTAATGAGCAGTTCTTC,CAWSEQLNEQFF
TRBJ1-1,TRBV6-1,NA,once,TGTGCCAGCAGTCGAACGGCGAACACTGAAGCTTTCTTT,CASSRTANTEAFF
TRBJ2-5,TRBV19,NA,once,TGTGCCAGTAGTGAAGCGACCAGCCCGGAGACCCAGTACTTC,CASSEATSPETQYF
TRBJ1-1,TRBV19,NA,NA,TGTGCCAGTACCGATCTAGCGAACATGAACACTGAAGCTTTCTTT,CASTDLANMNTEAFF
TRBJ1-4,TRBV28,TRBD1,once,TGTGCCAGCACCAAACAGGGGGAGAGAGAAAAACTGTTTTTT,CASTKQGEREKLFF
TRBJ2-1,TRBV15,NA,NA,TGTGCCACCAGCAGAGCCTCGAGGGTCCATGAGCAGTTCTTC,CATSRASRVHEQFF
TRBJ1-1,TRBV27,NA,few,TGTGCCAGCACCTCTTCAGCCGGTGCGAACACTGAAGCTTTCTTT,CASTSSAGANTEAFF
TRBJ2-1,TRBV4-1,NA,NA,TGCGCCAGCAAAACGGCTATCTCCTACAATGAGCAGTTCTTC,CASKTAISYNEQFF
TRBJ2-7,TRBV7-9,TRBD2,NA,TGTGCCAGCAGCTTACGGGGGGAGGGTTTCTACGAGCAGTACTTC,CASSLRGEGFYEQYF
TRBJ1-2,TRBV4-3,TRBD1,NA,TGCGCCAGCAGCCAAGATCCAACCCGAACAGGGGCTTACGGCTACACCTTC,CASSQDPTRTGAYGYTF
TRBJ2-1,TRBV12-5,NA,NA,TGTGCTAGTGGTTTGGGCACCAGAACGAGCTCCTACAATGAGCAGTTCTTC,CASGLGTRTSSYNEQFF
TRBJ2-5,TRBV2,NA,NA,TGTGCCAGCAGGGACCAAGAGACCCAGTACTTC,CASRDQETQYF
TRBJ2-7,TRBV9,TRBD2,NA,TGTGCCAGCAGCGTAGGATTAGCGGGACACGAGCAGTACTTC,CASSVGLAGHEQYF
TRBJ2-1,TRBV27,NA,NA,TGTGCCAGCAGTTTACCCCCCGGGGCGGGTTACAATGAGCAGTTCTTC,CASSLPPGAGYNEQFF
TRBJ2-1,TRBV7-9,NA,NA,TGTGCCAGCGAGGGACCGCGGGAGCAGTTCTTC,CASEGPREQFF
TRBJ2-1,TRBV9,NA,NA,TGTGCCAGCAGCGTACTGTCAAATGAGCAGTTCTTC,CASSVLSNEQFF
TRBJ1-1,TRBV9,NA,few,TGTGCCAGCAGCGTAACTGGGGGCGTGTGGACCGAGGCTGAAGCTTTCTTT,CASSVTGGVWTEAEAFF
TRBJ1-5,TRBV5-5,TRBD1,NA,TGTGCCAGCAGCACCGGACAGGGTGGTCAGCCCCAGCATTTT,CASSTGQGGQPQHF
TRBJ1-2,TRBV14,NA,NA,TGTGCCAGCAGCCAAGGGGCAGAATATGGCTACACCTTC,CASSQGAEYGYTF
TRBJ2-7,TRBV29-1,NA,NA,TGCAGCGTTCTCGATAGTGTCTCCTACGAGCAGTACTTC,CSVLDSVSYEQYF
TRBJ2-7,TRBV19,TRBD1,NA,TGTGCCAGTAGTAGGGACAGGGTGGTCTACGAGCAGTACTTC,CASSRDRVVYEQYF
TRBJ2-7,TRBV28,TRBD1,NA,TGTGCCAGCAGGTGGACAGGGGGTGAGCAGTACTTC,CASRWTGGEQYF
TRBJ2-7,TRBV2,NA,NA,TGTGCCAGCAGCCAACAGGGAGGGGGCTCCTACGAGCAGTACTTC,CASSQQGGGSYEQYF
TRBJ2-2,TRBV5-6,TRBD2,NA,TGTGCCAGCAGCTTGGGACTAGCGGGAGATACCGGGGAGCTGTTTTTT,CASSLGLAGDTGELFF
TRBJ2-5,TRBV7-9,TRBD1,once,TGTGCCAGCAGTCGAAGGGGGCGGCAAGAGACCCAGTACTTC,CASSRRGRQETQYF
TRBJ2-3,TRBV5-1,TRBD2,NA,TGCGCCAGCAGCTTGGGTCTAGCGGGGACCACAGATACGCAGTATTTT,CASSLGLAGTTDTQYF